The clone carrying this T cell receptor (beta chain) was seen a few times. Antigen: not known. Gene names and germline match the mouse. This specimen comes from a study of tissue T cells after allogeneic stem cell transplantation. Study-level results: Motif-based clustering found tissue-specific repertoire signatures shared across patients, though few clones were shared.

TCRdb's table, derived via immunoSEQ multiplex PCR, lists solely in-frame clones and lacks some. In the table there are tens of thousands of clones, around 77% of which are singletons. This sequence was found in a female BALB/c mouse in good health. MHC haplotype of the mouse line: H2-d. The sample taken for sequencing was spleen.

This chain's CDR3 is CGARRQTISNERLFF. The CDR3 DNA, read in part, is TGTGGTGCTAGGCGCCAGACAATTTCCAACGAAAGATTATTT. J is TRBJ1-4 and V is TRBV20; D is unclear. The CDR3 end falls 1 residue outside the read, so it is completed with the germline J gene. Trimming removed 2 bases from V and 0 bases from J, with 10 bases in between. The V gene's germline CDR1 is GFQATS and CDR2 STVNSAI. This CDR3 contains 15 residues. The whole variable domain, filled in from reference TRBV20 and TRBJ1-4, reads GALVYQYPRRTICKSGTSMRMECQAVGFQATSVAWYRQSPQKTFELIALSTVNSAIKYEQNFTQEKFPISHPNLSFSSMTVLNAYLEDRGLYLCGARRQTISNERLFFGHGTKLSVL.